These 22 T cell receptor beta chains were sequenced from one sample in a study of blood T cell repertoires in COVID-19. Using immunoSEQ multiplex PCR, the repertoire was profiled, and TCRdb retains in-frame clones only, with some absent. The sample contains 100,000 or so clones, about nine tenths of which appear only once. Sequenced material: peripheral blood. Source of these receptors: a man between 65 and 85 years old with acute or convalescent COVID-19.

The V and J genes are TRBV19 and TRBJ1-5; TRBD1 agrees at 9 bases. Per the germline V gene, CDR1 is LNHDA and CDR2 is SQIVND (reference sequence). The CDR3 runs 14 residues. V lost 8 bases, J lost 3 bases, and 5 bases stayed unmatched. CDR3 nucleotides: TGTGCCAGTGCCGGGACAGGGTACAATCAGCCCCAGCATTTT. Its protein is CASAGTGYNQPQHF.

V gene TRBV3-1 (or the pseudogene TRBV3-2) combines with J gene TRBJ2-1; 8 bases line up with TRBD2. CDR3 size: 14 residues. Germline trimming cut 1 base from V and 6 bases from J; bases unmatched to any gene: 2. From germline, CDR1 is LGHDT and CDR2 YNNKEL (reference sequence). CDR3 in amino acids: CASSQVTSGNEQFF. The CDR3 DNA reads as TGTGCCAGCAGCCAAGTTACTAGCGGCAATGAGCAGTTCTTC.

This chain connects TRBV4-3 to TRBJ1-4; TRBD1 aligns across 7 bases. J gave up 4 bases and V 0 bases, and 5 bases lay outside the gene matches. The CDR3 is 16 amino acids. Germline loops: CDR1 LGHNA, CDR2 YSLEER. CDR3 region: CASSQDGDSFNEKLFF. CDR3 nucleotide sequence: TGCGCCAGCAGCCAAGATGGGGACAGCTTTAATGAAAAACTGTTTTTT.

V is TRBV7-9 and J is TRBJ1-6, with 10 bases lining up with TRBD1. Germline V lookup: CDR1 SEHNR, CDR2 FQNEAQ (reference sequence). Germline trimming cut 6 bases from V and 7 bases from J; bases unmatched to any gene: 6. The CDR3 totals 15 residues. CDR3 region: CASRQTGGLNSPLHF. The CDR3, as DNA: TGTGCCAGCAGACAGACAGGGGGCTTAAATTCACCCCTCCACTTT.

The chain carries TRBV9 and TRBJ1-4; 7 bases align to TRBD1. The CDR3 runs 15 residues. Germline values: CDR1 SGDLS, CDR2 YYNGEE. V dropped 3 bases and J dropped 3; count of bases not matched to a gene: 5. Here the CDR3 reads CASSAGTAPNEKLFF. In DNA form, the CDR3 reads TGTGCCAGCAGCGCTGGGACAGCCCCTAATGAAAAACTGTTTTTT.

CDR3 loop: CASSYSSVFDTEAFF. CDR3 nucleotide sequence: TGTGCCAGCAGTTACTCGTCAGTGTTCGACACTGAAGCTTTCTTT. This chain uses TRBV6-2 or TRBV6-3 with TRBJ1-1; D not certain. The CDR3 runs 15 residues. V dropped 0 bases and J dropped 3 bases, with 11 bases sitting between them. Germline CDR1 reads MNHEY; CDR2 reads SVGEGT.

This clone was seen just once. V gene TRBV24-1 combines with J gene TRBJ2-7; D unresolved. V lost 1 base to trimming and J lost 12 bases, with 9 bases between them. The CDR3 is 11 residues long. Germline-derived CDR1 and CDR2 are KGHDR and SFDVKD. The CDR3 region is CATSDFSSMYF. CDR3 coding DNA: TGTGCCACCAGTGATTTTAGCAGTATGTACTTC.

V usage is TRBV25-1 and J usage is TRBJ1-5, with TRBD1 as a possible D gene (6 bases). This CDR3 spans 14 amino acids. With 3 bases removed from V and 4 bases from J, the gap between germline ends came to 10 bases. Germline lookup yields CDR1 MGHDK and CDR2 SYGVNS. This CDR3 reads CASSDSQGNQPQHF. The DNA of the CDR3 is TGTGCCAGCAGTGATTCCCAGGGGAATCAGCCCCAGCATTTT.

This clone was observed once. Written as DNA, the CDR3 is TGTGCCAGCAGTTTAAGGGGGCTAGGCAACACCGGGGAGCTGTTTTTT. Translation: CASSLRGLGNTGELFF. V and J are TRBV27 and TRBJ2-2, with 7 bases fitting TRBD1. The CDR3 is 16 amino acids. Losses at the gene ends were 2 bases for V and 2 bases for J; bases not matched to a gene: 5. Germline V gene sequence: CDR1 MNHEY, CDR2 SMNVEV (reference sequence).

V gene TRBV19 combines with J gene TRBJ1-2; 9 bases match TRBD1. The germline gives CDR1 LNHDA, CDR2 SQIVND (reference sequence). Trimming took 4 bases from V and 3 from J; bases not matched to a gene: 9. The CDR3 length is 16 residues. DNA of the CDR3: TGTGCCAGTAGTAGAGAACAGGGGGCGAGGTACTATGGCTACACCTTC. Its protein product is CASSREQGARYYGYTF. Full variable domain (rest looked up from reference TRBV19 and TRBJ1-2): DGGITQSPKYLFRKEGQNVTLSCEQNLNHDAMYWYRQDPGQGLRLIYYSQIVNDFQKGDIAEGYSVSREKKESFPLTVTSAQKNPTAFYLCASSREQGARYYGYTFGSGTRLTVV.

The chain links TRBV5-1 to TRBJ1-1, with 7 bases aligning to TRBD1. V lost 3 bases, J lost 1 base, and 12 bases stayed unmatched. Looked up from germline, CDR1 is SGHRS and CDR2 is YFSETQ. The CDR3 runs 17 residues. DNA of the CDR3: TGCGCCAGCAGCTGGGAGCGGACAGGCGTGGGGAACACTGAAGCTTTCTTT. It yields the protein CASSWERTGVGNTEAFF.

V and J are TRBV5-4 and TRBJ2-1; 8 nucleotides align to TRBD1. The CDR3 extends over 13 amino acids. With 9 bases clipped from V and 6 bases from J, the junction kept 8 bases outside the gene matches. Germline-derived CDR1 and CDR2 are SGHNT and YYREEE (reference sequence). The CDR3 region has the DNA TGTGCCAACTCCCAGGGGGCTAGCAATGAGCAGTTCTTC. It is translated as CANSQGASNEQFF.

V gene TRBV2 combines with J gene TRBJ2-5; TRBD2 matches 7 bases. V lost 5 bases and J lost 2; bases outside the gene matches: 8. The CDR3 length is 15 residues. Germline-derived CDR1 and CDR2 are SNHLY and FYNNEI. In nucleotides, the CDR3 is TGTGCCAGCAGTCCAACTAGCGCCGAACAAGAGACCCAGTACTTC. This codes for CASSPTSAEQETQYF.

The chain combines TRBV28 with TRBJ1-2, with 7 bases matching TRBD1. The CDR3 totals 15 residues. In germline, CDR1 is MDHEN, CDR2 SYDVKM. The V and J ends lost 6 bases and 7 bases, in that order; junction bases with no gene match: 14. The CDR3 loop is CASRSGGTEGFGYTF. CDR3 coding DNA: TGTGCCAGCAGATCGGGCGGGACAGAGGGATTTGGCTACACCTTC.

This chain connects TRBV5-4 to TRBJ2-6; D may be TRBD2 (5 bases). The CDR3 contains 15 residues. Germline loops: CDR1 SGHNT, CDR2 YYREEE (reference sequence). Trimming shortened V by 4 bases and J by 9 bases, and 17 bases separated the two germline ends. CDR3 bases: TGTGCCAGCAGCCGGGATCTAGCTGGCTACAACGTCCTGACTTTC. Translated: CASSRDLAGYNVLTF.

The chain joins TRBV6-5 to TRBJ2-1; D is ambiguous. The germline CDR1 and CDR2 sequences are MNHEY and SVGAGI. This CDR3 is built from 11 residues. The V and J ends lost 6 bases and 6 bases respectively, with 6 bases between them. The CDR3 region is CASRWANEQFF. The CDR3 nucleotides read TGTGCCAGCAGATGGGCCAATGAGCAGTTCTTC.

This clone was detected only a few times. V and J are TRBV27 and TRBJ2-7; 8 nucleotides agree with TRBD2. The CDR3 is made up of 13 amino acids. Germline CDR1 and CDR2: MNHEY and SMNVEV (reference sequence). J lost 7 bases, V lost 6 bases, and 8 bases had no gene match. For the CDR3, the DNA is TGTGCCAGCAGCCTCGGACTAGCTCAGGAGCAGTACTTC. It is translated as CASSLGLAQEQYF.

The CDR3 DNA is TGTGCCAGCAAGGGGGGGGGCAATCAGCCCCAGCATTTT. It yields the protein CASKGGGNQPQHF. The chain is built from TRBV6-5 and TRBJ1-5, with TRBD1 as a possible D gene (6 bases). CDR1 and CDR2 (germline): MNHEY, SVGAGI. This CDR3 has 13 residues. V lost 7 bases and J lost 2, with 9 bases in between.

The chain links TRBV7-9 to TRBJ1-3, with D maybe TRBD1 (6 bases). The length of the CDR3 is 14 residues. Germline V CDR1 and CDR2: SEHNR, FQNEAQ (reference sequence). The V end was cut by 5 bases, the J end by 0 bases, with 8 bases between. The CDR3 loop reads CASSPQGSGNTIYF. Written as DNA, the CDR3 is TGTGCCAGCAGCCCACAGGGCTCTGGAAACACCATATATTTT.

V and J are TRBV6-5 and TRBJ1-1; 7 positions match TRBD1. The CDR3 is 14 amino acids. CDR1 is MNHEY, CDR2 SVGAGI, per germline. V lost 3 bases to trimming and J lost 1 base; unmatched junction nucleotides: 2. As DNA, the CDR3 is TGTGCCAGCAGTTATAGGACAGGGAACACTGAAGCTTTCTTT. Translating it yields CASSYRTGNTEAFF.

The chain recombines TRBV7-6 with TRBJ1-5, with D perhaps TRBD1 (6 bases). The CDR3 is 16 amino acids. Trimming cost V 1 base and J 0 bases, with 10 bases left between them. The germline gives CDR1 SGHVS, CDR2 FNYEAQ. CDR3 loop: CASSLGDNYSNQPQHF. CDR3 in DNA: TGTGCCAGCAGCTTAGGGGACAATTATAGCAATCAGCCCCAGCATTTT.

The chain recombines TRBV19 with TRBJ1-2, with D perhaps matching TRBD1 (6 bases). CDR1 is LNHDA and CDR2 is SQIVND in the germline V gene (reference sequence). This CDR3 spans 17 amino acids. V lost 5 bases and J 4 bases, leaving 23 bases between the germline ends. The CDR3, as DNA: TGTGCCAGTAGTCCCCGGACAGTTTCCACTGACATCTATGGCTACACCTTC. Translating it yields CASSPRTVSTDIYGYTF.